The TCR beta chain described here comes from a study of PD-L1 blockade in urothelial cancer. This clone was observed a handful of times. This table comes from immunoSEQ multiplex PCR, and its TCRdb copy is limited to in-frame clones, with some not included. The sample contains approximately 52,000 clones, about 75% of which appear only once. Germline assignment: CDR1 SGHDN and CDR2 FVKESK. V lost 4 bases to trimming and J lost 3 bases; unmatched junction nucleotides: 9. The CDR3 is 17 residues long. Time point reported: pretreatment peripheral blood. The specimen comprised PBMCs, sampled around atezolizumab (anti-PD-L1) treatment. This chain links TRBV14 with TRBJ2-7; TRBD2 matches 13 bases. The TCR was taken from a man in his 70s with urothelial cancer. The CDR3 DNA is TGTGCCAGCAGCCTACAAGAAGGACTAGCGGGAGACTACGAGCAGTACTTC. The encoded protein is CASSLQEGLAGDYEQYF.